The T cell receptor (beta chain) under discussion was sequenced for a study of identical twins. Study-wide results and limits: Within twin pairs, the out-of-frame alpha sequences they shared showed excess low generation probability. Insertion counts were lower in abundant cord blood beta clonotypes, a trend that memory repertoires did not show. Invariant populations such as MAIT and iNKT cells could partly muddle zero-insertion analyses. Weaker excess twin sharing was observed in beta out-of-frame sequences.

TCRdb analysed the 5' RACE reads with MiXCR anew, one entry per CDR3 protein. The sample holds approximately 500,000 distinct CDR3 sequences; 20% to 25% are singletons and the top ten take approximately 2.9%. CDR3 length: 14 residues. V trimming: 0 bases; J trimming: 5 bases; junction bases outside the gene matches: 4. Germline CDR1 is SGHRS and CDR2 is YFSETQ. In regard to this clonotype: The antigen is not known.

This sample was shared with a second study, whose subject was T cells expressing NK-cell markers.

The source is a woman aged 18-29 years in good health. The rearrangement links TRBV5-1 to TRBJ1-2; 7 positions match TRBD1. Sequenced sample: CD4+ T cells sorted from blood. The CDR3 DNA sequence: TGCGCCAGCAGCTTGGTGGGACAGTCATATGGCTACACCTTC. It encodes CASSLVGQSYGYTF. The full variable domain, in which reference TRBV5-1 and TRBJ1-2 provide the parts outside the CDR3, is KAGVTQTPRYLIKTRGQQVTLSCSPISGHRSVSWYQQTPGQGLQFLFEYFSETQRNKGNFPGRFSGRQFSNSRSEMNVSTLELGDSALYLCASSLVGQSYGYTFGSGTRLTVV.